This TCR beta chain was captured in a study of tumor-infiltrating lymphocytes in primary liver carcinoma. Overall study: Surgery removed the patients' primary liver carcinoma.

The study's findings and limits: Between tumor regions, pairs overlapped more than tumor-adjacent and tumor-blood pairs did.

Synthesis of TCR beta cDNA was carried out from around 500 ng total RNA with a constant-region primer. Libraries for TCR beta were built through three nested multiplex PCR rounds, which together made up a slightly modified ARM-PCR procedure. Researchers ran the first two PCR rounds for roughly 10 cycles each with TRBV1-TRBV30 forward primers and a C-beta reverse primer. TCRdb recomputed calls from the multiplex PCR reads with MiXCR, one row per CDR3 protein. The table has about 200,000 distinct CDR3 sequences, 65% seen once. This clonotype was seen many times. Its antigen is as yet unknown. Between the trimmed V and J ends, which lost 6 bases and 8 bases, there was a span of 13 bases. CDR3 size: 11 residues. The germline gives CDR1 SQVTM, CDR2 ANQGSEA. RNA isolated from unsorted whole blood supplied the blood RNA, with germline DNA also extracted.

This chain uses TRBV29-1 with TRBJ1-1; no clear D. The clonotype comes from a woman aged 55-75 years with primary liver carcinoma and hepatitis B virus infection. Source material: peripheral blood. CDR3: CSVSRGVEAFF. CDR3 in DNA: TGCAGCGTATCACGAGGAGTCGAAGCTTTCTTT.